The clone carrying this TCR beta chain was detected ten times or more. Its antigen is not known. This record belongs to a study of T cells in Graves' hyperthyroidism and ophthalmopathy. Findings of the study overall: Most expanded thyroid clonotypes above 0.001 also appeared in blood.

The TCR beta CDR3 regions underwent amplification using RNA transcripts as the source. Researchers ran a first-round RT-PCR on the TCR CDR3 using the HTBI primer set. One entry per CDR3 protein results from TCRdb running MiXCR on the multiplex PCR reads. Of hundreds of thousands of distinct CDR3 sequences listed, roughly 15% are singletons. V was pared by 3 bases and J by 2 bases, with 3 bases of the junction left unmatched. The CDR3 extends over 15 amino acids. Germline CDR1 WSHSY, CDR2 SAAADI. Patients were excluded because of uncontrolled infection, other autoimmune disease, pregnancy or lactation. Each 10 ml fresh peripheral blood draw supplied the PBMCs.

The J gene is TRBJ2-7, the V gene TRBV10-2, with TRBD2 identical over 11 bases. Sequencing used blood. This clonotype was obtained from a woman in her late teens or twenties with Graves' ophthalmopathy. CDR3 region: CASSDVSGRAYEQYF. The CDR3 nucleotides read TGCGCCAGCAGTGATGTTAGCGGGAGGGCCTACGAGCAGTACTTC.